The 13 T cell receptor beta chains presented below share a single source sample, sequenced in a study of early T cells in non-severe SARS-CoV-2 infection. TCRdb itself ran the 5' RACE reads through MiXCR, one entry per CDR3 protein. The sample carries around 22,000 distinct CDR3 sequences, around 3.5% recorded once. The sample consisted of whole blood. The receptors were sampled from an adult who was a healthcare worker with PCR-confirmed SARS-CoV-2 infection or an uninfected control (not recorded which).

This clonotype was observed once. The gene calls are TRBV7-6 and TRBJ1-1; D is uncertain. This CDR3 region has 13 residues. Trimming pared 1 base from V and 2 bases from J, leaving 5 bases between. Germline V gene sequence: CDR1 SGHVS, CDR2 FNYEAQ. CDR3 loop: CASSLDVNTEAFF. The CDR3 DNA reads TGTGCCAGCAGCTTAGACGTTAACACTGAAGCTTTCTTT.

This clonotype was observed many times. V usage is TRBV7-6 and J usage is TRBJ1-2, with a weak D call TRBD1 (6 bases). The CDR3 has 15 amino acids. Trimming left V 1 base short and J 0 bases short, with 9 bases between. Germline CDR1 is SGHVS and CDR2 is FNYEAQ. The CDR3 spells CASSLGRGANYGYTF. CDR3 nucleotides: TGTGCCAGCAGCTTAGGAAGGGGGGCTAACTATGGCTACACCTTC.

This clonotype was recorded many times. In DNA form, the CDR3 reads TGTGCCAGCAGTTACTTGGGGGAAGAGACCCAGTACTTC. This codes for CASSYLGEETQYF. This rearrangement joins TRBV6-2 or TRBV6-3 to TRBJ2-5; TRBD1 or TRBD2 may be the D gene (5 bases each). Trimming took 1 base from V and 3 from J, leaving 6 bases between them. The germline V gene has CDR1 MNHEY and CDR2 SVGEGT. The CDR3 runs to 13 residues.

This clonotype occurred many times. The rearrangement links TRBV4-1 to TRBJ2-7; D is unresolved. Trimming left V 0 bases short and J 5 bases short, with 5 bases between. This CDR3 has 12 amino acids. Germline V gene lookup returns CDR1 MGHRA and CDR2 YSYEKL. The CDR3 region has the DNA TGCGCCAGCAGCCAAGAGGGGAACGAGCAGTACTTC. Its translation: CASSQEGNEQYF.

This clonotype was seen many times. CDR3 in amino acids: CASSLNRGGANEKLFF. The CDR3 DNA sequence: TGTGCCAGCAGTCTCAACCGGGGCGGAGCTAATGAAAAACTGTTTTTT. The rearrangement links TRBV25-1 to TRBJ1-4, with D possibly being TRBD1 (5 bases). V lost 5 bases and J lost 3, with 16 bases in between. CDR1 and CDR2 (germline): MGHDK, SYGVNS. The CDR3 spans 16 residues.

At least ten counts were recorded for this clonotype. The genes are TRBV25-1 and TRBJ2-5; TRBD2 matches 8 bases. After removal of 4 bases from V and 3 bases from J, the junction contained 4 bases not matched to a gene. The CDR3 sequence is 14 residues long. Germline CDR1 reads MGHDK; CDR2 reads SYGVNS. CDR3 in DNA: TGTGCCAGCAGTGTACTAGCGGATGAAGAGACCCAGTACTTC. Translation gives CASSVLADEETQYF.

This clonotype was seen at least ten times. The V and J genes are TRBV7-2 and TRBJ1-2, with no clear D. The length of the CDR3 is 16 residues. V shed 4 bases and J shed 0 bases, with 15 bases lying between them. Germline V gene lookup returns CDR1 SGHTA and CDR2 FQGNSA. The DNA of the CDR3 is TGTGCCAGCAGCTCCCCCTCGGCGGCTACTAACTATGGCTACACCTTC. It is translated as CASSSPSAATNYGYTF. The full variable domain, completed using reference TRBV7-2 and TRBJ1-2, is GAGVSQSPSNKVTEKGKDVELRCDPISGHTALYWYRQSLGQGLEFLIYFQGNSAPDKSGLPSDRFSAERTGGSVSTLTIQRTQQEDSAVYLCASSSPSAATNYGYTFGSGTRLTVV.

For this clonotype: This may be a read error, as it is one base from a much larger clone. The chain combines TRBV24-1 with TRBJ2-1, with 11 bases fitting TRBD2. The CDR3 has 15 amino acids. Losses at the gene ends were 6 bases for V and 7 bases for J; bases not matched to a gene: 7. Per the germline V gene, CDR1 is KGHDR and CDR2 is SFDVKD. CDR3 region: CATSRTTSGRNEQFF. The CDR3 DNA sequence: TGTGCCACCAGTCGCACCACTAGCGGGAGAAATGAGCAGTTCTTC.

This clonotype showed up many times. The chain has TRBV11-3 and TRBJ2-7; TRBD2 aligns across 7 bases. The V and J ends lost 5 bases and 0 bases, in that order; junction bases with no gene match: 4. CDR3 length: 14 residues. In germline, CDR1 is SGHNT, CDR2 YENEEA. The CDR3 loop is CASSASGPSYEQYF. The CDR3 DNA reads as TGTGCCAGCAGCGCTAGCGGACCCTCCTACGAGCAGTACTTC.

This clonotype came up many times. This sequence joins TRBV7-6 and TRBJ2-4, with unresolved D. The germline V and J ends were trimmed by 2 bases and 3 bases, with 8 bases remaining between them. CDR3 length: 14 residues. Germline CDR1 reads SGHVS; CDR2 reads FNYEAQ. The CDR3, as DNA: TGTGCCAGCAGCTTAAAGGATTTCAAAAACATTCAGTACTTC. Amino acids: CASSLKDFKNIQYF. Full variable domain (remainder filled in from reference TRBV7-6 and TRBJ2-4): GAGVSQSPRYKVTKRGQDVALRCDPISGHVSLYWYRQALGQGPEFLTYFNYEAQQDKSGLPNDRFSAERPEGSISTLTIQRTEQRDSAMYRCASSLKDFKNIQYFGAGTRLSVL.

CDR3 coding DNA: TGCGCCAGCAGCTTCACGCGCAGTGAGCAGTTCTTC. It specifies CASSFTRSEQFF. The V gene is TRBV5-1, the J gene TRBJ2-1; D call uncertain. Trimming pared 2 bases from V and 9 bases from J, leaving 9 bases between. Germline lookup yields CDR1 SGHRS and CDR2 YFSETQ. The CDR3 runs 12 residues.

The sample holds many counts of this clonotype. This chain connects TRBV7-8 to TRBJ1-1, with D tentatively TRBD1 (6 bases). Germline V gene data show CDR1 as SGHVS and CDR2 as FQNEAQ. This CDR3 is 14 amino acids long. Trimming shortened V by 6 bases and J by 0 bases, and 11 bases separated the two germline ends. The CDR3 loop reads CASRTGTMNTEAFF. CDR3 coding DNA: TGTGCCAGCAGAACCGGGACAATGAACACTGAAGCTTTCTTT.

This clonotype occurred many times. This chain links TRBV20-1 with TRBJ1-5, with 10 bases matching TRBD1. V lost 1 base to trimming and J lost 6 bases; unmatched junction nucleotides: 6. Looked up from germline, CDR1 is DFQATT and CDR2 is SNEGSKA (reference sequence). The CDR3 spans 15 residues. CDR3 sequence (DNA): TGCAGTGCTAGAGGAACCCGGGACAGGGGTCAGCCCCAGCATTTT. It yields the protein CSARGTRDRGQPQHF.